A single sample is the source of the 15 T cell receptor beta chains below, sequenced in a study of CD8 T cells in ankylosing spondylitis. Overall study results and limits: Ankylosing spondylitis blood appeared to be characterized by a TCR beta motif of under 10 highly homologous variants.

The antigens for these receptors are not known. TCRdb independently ran MiXCR on the 5' RACE reads; one entry per CDR3 protein. In the table there are about 540,000 distinct CDR3 sequences, about 13% of which are singletons. Sequenced: blood, either unsorted or a sorted T cell fraction (not recorded which). These receptors all come from a male donor with ankylosing spondylitis.

The chain uses TRBV7-6 and TRBJ2-3, with 7 bases that match TRBD1. The J segment lost 4 bases and the V segment lost 7 bases, leaving 11 bases of the junction unmatched. This CDR3 is 15 amino acids long. Per germline, CDR1 SGHVS and CDR2 FNYEAQ. Written as DNA, the CDR3 is TGTGCCAGCACCCTACAGGGGATTCGTCCAGATACGCAGTATTTT. Translated, it gives CASTLQGIRPDTQYF. The entire variable domain, with the rest obtained from reference TRBV7-6 and TRBJ2-3, is as follows: GAGVSQSPRYKVTKRGQDVALRCDPISGHVSLYWYRQALGQGPEFLTYFNYEAQQDKSGLPNDRFSAERPEGSISTLTIQRTEQRDSAMYRCASTLQGIRPDTQYFGPGTRLTVL.

This sequence joins TRBV3-1 and TRBJ2-2, with no clear D. Germline CDR1 reads LGHDT; CDR2 reads YNNKEL (reference sequence). V was trimmed by 4 bases and J by 4 bases, leaving 10 bases between them. The CDR3 consists of 14 residues. The CDR3 here is CASSPRRGTGELFF. For the CDR3, the DNA is TGTGCCAGCAGCCCCCGTCGAGGCACCGGGGAGCTGTTTTTT.

The table lists this clonotype with a few counts. The V and J genes are TRBV2 and TRBJ2-3, with 13 positions matching TRBD2. CDR1 and CDR2 (germline): SNHLY, FYNNEI. CDR3 length equals 15 residues. The V gene end was trimmed by 5 bases and the J gene end by 5 bases; junction bases not matched to a gene: 4. The CDR3 nucleotides read TGTGCCAGCAGTAAACGACTAGCGGGAGGAGATACGCAGTATTTT. Residues: CASSKRLAGGDTQYF.

This clonotype turned up a few times. This chain joins TRBV7-2 and TRBJ1-2; weak D call: TRBD1 (5 bases). The V gene's germline CDR1 is SGHTA and CDR2 FQGNSA. Trimming cost V 4 bases and J 3 bases, with 18 bases left between them. The CDR3 spans 16 residues. DNA of the CDR3: TGTGCCAGCAGCTCCCTTTCTCGGGCGGGGGACTATGGCTACACCTTC. As protein: CASSSLSRAGDYGYTF.

V usage is TRBV7-2 and J usage is TRBJ2-5, with 14 bases fitting TRBD2. Trimming took 5 bases from V and 7 from J; bases not matched to a gene: 9. Germline V gene lookup returns CDR1 SGHTA and CDR2 FQGNSA. The CDR3 is made up of 16 amino acids. The CDR3 reads CASSVGLAGGFGTQYF. The CDR3 region has the DNA TGTGCCAGCAGCGTCGGACTAGCGGGAGGCTTTGGGACCCAGTACTTC. The full variable domain, with the rest looked up from reference TRBV7-2 and TRBJ2-5, is GAGVSQSPSNKVTEKGKDVELRCDPISGHTALYWYRQSLGQGLEFLIYFQGNSAPDKSGLPSDRFSAERTGGSVSTLTIQRTQQEDSAVYLCASSVGLAGGFGTQYFGPGTRLLVL.

This clonotype was seen only a few times. The chain uses TRBV27 and TRBJ2-4, with D perhaps TRBD2 (6 bases). Germline CDR1 is MNHEY and CDR2 is SMNVEV (reference sequence). Trimming took off 1 base at V and 4 bases at J, with 8 bases between the two ends. This CDR3 region has 14 residues. Here the CDR3 DNA reads TGTGCCAGCAGTTTATTAGCGGAAAAAAACATTCAGTACTTC. Protein sequence: CASSLLAEKNIQYF.

This clonotype was detected ten times or more. V and J are TRBV6-6 and TRBJ2-7, with D possibly matching TRBD1 (6 bases). CDR3 length: 13 residues. The ends were cut back, 6 bases at V and 5 bases at J, with 14 bases in the middle. Per the germline V gene, CDR1 is MNHNY and CDR2 is SVGAGI (reference sequence). The CDR3 spells CASSYTGYHEQYF. As DNA, the CDR3 is TGTGCCAGCAGCTACACAGGGTATCACGAGCAGTACTTC.

The chain is built from TRBV24-1 and TRBJ2-1, with 12 bases aligning to TRBD2. The CDR3 is 20 residues long. Germline assignment: CDR1 KGHDR and CDR2 SFDVKD. Trimming at V came to 1 base and at J to 5 bases, leaving 14 bases not matched to a gene. The CDR3 is CATSDFRGDRGLAGNNEQFF. In DNA, the CDR3 is TGTGCCACCAGTGATTTTAGGGGGGACAGAGGACTAGCGGGAAACAATGAGCAGTTCTTC.

The chain employs TRBV18 and TRBJ1-4, with D maybe TRBD1 (6 bases). The V and J ends lost 5 bases and 7 bases respectively, with 17 bases between them. This CDR3 spans 15 amino acids. Germline values: CDR1 KGHSH, CDR2 LQKENI. The CDR3 nucleotides read TGTGCCAGCTCAGAACCAGGGGTTGGCGGTGAAAAACTGTTTTTT. Its translation is CASSEPGVGGEKLFF.

The chain uses TRBV5-6 and TRBJ2-6; no reliable D call. The V end lost 4 bases, the J end lost 5 bases, and 10 bases lay between the germline ends. CDR3 size: 14 residues. Germline V lookup: CDR1 SGHDT, CDR2 YYEEEE. As DNA, the CDR3 is TGTGCCAGCAGCCCCGGTAGTTGGGCCAACGTCCTGACTTTC. Amino acids: CASSPGSWANVLTF.

The rearrangement links TRBV20-1 to TRBJ2-2; 7 positions match TRBD2. The germline V gene has CDR1 DFQATT and CDR2 SNEGSKA (reference sequence). The CDR3 is made up of 15 amino acids. The J segment lost 2 bases and the V segment lost 1 base, leaving 4 bases of the junction unmatched. CDR3 bases: TGCAGTGCTAGAGGGCTAGCGGCTAACACCGGGGAGCTGTTTTTT. It encodes CSARGLAANTGELFF.

This clonotype was found a few times. The rearrangement joins TRBV21-1 to TRBJ2-5; the table's D call, TRBD1, has no DNA check behind it. TRBV21-1 has pseudogene status. The CDR3 contains 15 residues. CDR3 region: CASSGSSGGTETQYF. As DNA, the CDR3 is TGTGCCAGCAGCGGGAGCAGCGGCGGGACAGAGACCCAGTACTTC.

The sample holds many counts of this clonotype. The chain employs TRBV3-1 and TRBJ2-2; D not certain. Per the germline V gene, CDR1 is LGHDT and CDR2 is YNNKEL (reference sequence). The CDR3 has 14 amino acids. V was shortened by 4 bases and J by 4 bases, with 10 bases between the two germline ends. This CDR3 reads CASSPFWGTGELFF. The CDR3 bases are TGTGCCAGCAGCCCTTTTTGGGGCACCGGGGAGCTGTTTTTT.

In this sample, this clonotype turned up many times. This chain uses TRBV29-1 with TRBJ2-3; D might be TRBD1 or TRBD2, each matching 5 bases. CDR1 is SQVTM and CDR2 is ANQGSEA in the germline V gene. Deletions cut 6 bases from V and 6 bases from J, with 13 bases between. This CDR3 has 12 residues. The CDR3 region has the DNA TGCAGCGTGCAGGGCGGGTGGGATACGCAGTATTTT. This gives the protein CSVQGGWDTQYF.

This clonotype was observed a few times. The V and J genes are TRBV7-6 and TRBJ2-3, with 7 bases identical to TRBD2. The CDR3 is 15 amino acids. Trimming took 0 bases from V and 3 from J; bases not matched to a gene: 3. Per the germline V gene, CDR1 is SGHVS and CDR2 is FNYEAQ. The CDR3: CASSLARLATDTQYF. CDR3 bases: TGTGCCAGCAGCTTAGCGCGACTAGCAACAGATACGCAGTATTTT. Filled out from reference TRBV7-6 and TRBJ2-3, the complete variable domain reads GAGVSQSPRYKVTKRGQDVALRCDPISGHVSLYWYRQALGQGPEFLTYFNYEAQQDKSGLPNDRFSAERPEGSISTLTIQRTEQRDSAMYRCASSLARLATDTQYFGPGTRLTVL.